This T cell receptor beta chain emerged from a study of cytomegalovirus exposure and HLA in healthy donors. Findings and limits, study-wide: A later analysis, which compared TCR beta chains of equal frequency, found the HLA-associated ones more clonally expanded. The authors assumed roughly uniform sequencing depth across donors for presence/absence analyses.

Concerning this clone: Its antigen is undetermined.

This donor's file did not include a recorded CMV serostatus. With 60 Vbeta and 13 Jbeta primers, the PCR was carried out. Assay used: immunoSEQ multiplex PCR; TCRdb lists only in-frame clones, some missing. The sample carries 100,000 or so clones, about 70% recorded once. V was pared by 0 bases and J by 4 bases, with 12 bases between. The germline CDR1 and CDR2 sequences are LNHNV and YYDKDF (reference sequence). The CDR3 runs to 15 residues. This receptor was taken from a human donor in good health. V usage is TRBV15 and J usage is TRBJ1-2; D gene uncertain. Source material: PBMCs. CDR3 nucleotide sequence: TGTGCCACCAGCAGAGACCTGGGTTTAGCCTATGGCTACACCTTC. It is translated as CATSRDLGLAYGYTF.